Below, 32 T cell receptor beta chains from the same sample are listed, as sequenced in a study of siplizumab effects on memory and regulatory T cells. Method: immunoSEQ multiplex PCR; TCRdb's copy keeps in-frame clones and lacks some. The sample shows about 50,000 clones, over 90% of them seen only once. Sequencing input: CD8+ T cells sorted from blood. These receptors all come from a human donor in good health.

The chain employs TRBV28 and TRBJ1-1, with TRBD1 as a possible D gene (5 bases). This CDR3 contains 14 residues. V dropped 6 bases and J dropped 1 base, with 12 bases sitting between them. Germline V gene data show CDR1 as MDHEN and CDR2 as SYDVKM. The CDR3, as DNA: TGTGCCAGCAGGAAGGGACTGGCGAACACTGAAGCTTTCTTT. This sequence encodes CASRKGLANTEAFF.

The chain combines TRBV27 with TRBJ2-1, with a weak D call TRBD2 (7 bases). Trimming removed 7 bases from V and 3 bases from J, with 13 bases in between. Germline V CDR1 and CDR2: MNHEY, SMNVEV (reference sequence). This CDR3 region has 14 residues. The CDR3 loop reads CASTPRGGYNEQFF. The CDR3 bases are TGTGCCAGCACCCCGAGGGGGGGCTACAATGAGCAGTTCTTC.

The chain uses TRBV7-9 and TRBJ2-7; D is ambiguous. The germline V and J ends were trimmed by 5 bases and 3 bases, with 11 bases remaining between them. This CDR3 region has 13 residues. The germline V gene encodes CDR1 SEHNR and CDR2 FQNEAQ (reference sequence). CDR3 sequence reads: CASSRSEHYEQYF. The CDR3 DNA follows: TGTGCCAGCAGCCGATCGGAACACTACGAGCAGTACTTC.

J is TRBJ1-2 and V is TRBV29-1, with no clear D. There are 16 residues in the CDR3. Trimming took 3 bases from V and 0 from J, leaving 17 bases between them. Per the germline V gene, CDR1 is SQVTM and CDR2 is ANQGSEA. The CDR3 sequence is CSVEGFRRRANYGYTF. The CDR3 DNA reads TGCAGCGTTGAGGGGTTTCGGCGGCGTGCTAACTATGGCTACACCTTC.

On this clone: The junction differs from germline at one of its ends, possibly a read error. This sequence joins TRBV10-3 and TRBJ2-1, with TRBD2 matching 7 bases. Germline lookup yields CDR1 ENHRY and CDR2 SYGVKD. This CDR3 contains 15 residues. CDR3 amino acids: CAISDGGDSNNEQFF. CDR3 coding DNA: TGTGCCATTAGTGATGGGGGGGACTCTAACAATGAGCAGTTCTTC.

The V call is TRBV10-1, the J call TRBJ2-5, with D perhaps assigned TRBD1 or TRBD2 (6 bases each). CDR3 length: 14 residues. Trimming removed 1 base at V and 4 bases at J, with 10 bases between. From germline, CDR1 is WNHNN and CDR2 SYGVQD (reference sequence). The CDR3 DNA reads as TGCGCCAGCAGTGAGTGGGGGGCGGGAGAGACCCAGTACTTC. As protein: CASSEWGAGETQYF.

The V call is TRBV11-2, the J call TRBJ2-3; 8 nucleotides align to TRBD2. Germline trimming cut 5 bases from V and 2 bases from J; bases unmatched to any gene: 9. Germline V gene lookup returns CDR1 SGHAT and CDR2 FQNNGV. The CDR3 runs 16 residues. The CDR3 sequence is CASSRVGGAVTDTQYF. In nucleotides, the CDR3 is TGTGCCAGCAGCCGCGTCGGGGGGGCTGTCACAGATACGCAGTATTTT.

V is TRBV5-6 and J is TRBJ2-7, with 10 bases lining up with TRBD2. CDR3 length: 14 residues. V lost 1 base and J lost 2; bases outside the gene matches: 0. CDR1 is SGHDT and CDR2 is YYEEEE in the germline V gene. CDR3 sequence: CASSLTSGTYEQYF. CDR3 DNA sequence: TGTGCCAGCAGCTTGACTAGCGGGACCTACGAGCAGTACTTC.

V gene TRBV2 combines with J gene TRBJ2-1; TRBD2 aligns across 7 bases. J gave up 16 bases and V 7 bases, and 13 bases lay outside the gene matches. The germline gives CDR1 SNHLY, CDR2 FYNNEI. The CDR3 consists of 12 residues. The CDR3 region is CASTLGGASGFF. CDR3 nucleotides: TGTGCCAGCACCCTGGGTGGGGCTAGCGGCTTCTTC.

The chain carries TRBV27 and TRBJ2-7; 12 bases match TRBD2. The V and J ends lost 5 bases and 0 bases, in that order; junction bases with no gene match: 8. The germline gives CDR1 MNHEY, CDR2 SMNVEV (reference sequence). The CDR3 has 17 residues. The DNA for the CDR3 is TGTGCCAGCAGTATGCGGACTAGCGGGACGAACTCCTACGAGCAGTACTTC. Encoded protein: CASSMRTSGTNSYEQYF.

The chain uses TRBV29-1 and TRBJ2-7; no definite D call. From germline, CDR1 is SQVTM and CDR2 ANQGSEA. Trimming removed 1 base at V and 2 bases at J, with 9 bases between. The CDR3 runs 13 residues. The CDR3 is CSVEVGLAYEQYF. CDR3 bases: TGCAGCGTTGAAGTGGGATTAGCCTACGAGCAGTACTTC.

The chain combines TRBV28 with TRBJ2-2; 10 nucleotides agree with TRBD2. The CDR3 sequence is 17 residues long. Germline V gives CDR1 MDHEN, CDR2 SYDVKM. The ends lost 6 bases at V and 5 bases at J; junction bases unmatched: 12. The CDR3 DNA is TGTGCCAGCAGCCCTCTTGGGGGAGCGGGAGGGACCGGGGAGCTGTTTTTT. The encoded protein is CASSPLGGAGGTGELFF.

The chain carries TRBV27 and TRBJ2-3; TRBD2 matches at 7 bases. V lost 3 bases to trimming and J lost 4 bases; unmatched junction nucleotides: 13. CDR1 is MNHEY, CDR2 SMNVEV, per germline (reference sequence). The CDR3 contains 17 residues. CDR3 DNA: TGTGCCAGCAGTTTTACCTTGTTCGGGGGGAGCTCAGATACGCAGTATTTT. Its protein is CASSFTLFGGSSDTQYF.

This rearrangement joins TRBV7-9 to TRBJ1-2; D gene unclear. The germline CDR1 and CDR2 sequences are SEHNR and FQNEAQ (reference sequence). The CDR3 is 16 amino acids. Trimming left V 6 bases short and J 3 bases short, with 20 bases between. CDR3: CASSHIQVKVDYGYTF. The CDR3 region has the DNA TGTGCCAGCAGTCACATCCAGGTGAAGGTCGACTATGGCTACACCTTC.

The V call is TRBV27, the J call TRBJ2-7, with TRBD1 as a possible D gene (6 bases). Trimming stripped 6 bases from V and 3 bases from J, with 15 bases between. Germline V lookup: CDR1 MNHEY, CDR2 SMNVEV (reference sequence). The CDR3 is 14 amino acids. The DNA of the CDR3 is TGTGCCAGCAGCGTGACAGGAATCGGCTACGAGCAGTACTTC. As protein: CASSVTGIGYEQYF.

The rearrangement uses TRBV6-1 and TRBJ2-4; weak D call: TRBD2 (5 bases). CDR3 length equals 14 residues. Trimming took off 1 base at V and 9 bases at J, with 13 bases between the two ends. Germline lookup yields CDR1 MNHNS and CDR2 SASEGT. The CDR3 DNA reads as TGTGCCAGCAGTGAAGGACCAGAAGGGAGCATTCAGTACTTC. Encoded protein: CASSEGPEGSIQYF.

The chain combines TRBV7-6 with TRBJ2-7; D uncertain. V gave up 5 bases and J gave up 3 bases, with 8 bases separating them. The CDR3 has 12 amino acids. Germline CDR1 is SGHVS and CDR2 is FNYEAQ. The CDR3 region is CASSNHYYEQYF. The CDR3, as DNA: TGTGCCAGCAGCAACCACTACTACGAGCAGTACTTC.

The chain recombines TRBV9 with TRBJ2-5, with 11 nucleotides matching TRBD2. There are 15 residues in the CDR3. Germline CDR1 is SGDLS and CDR2 is YYNGEE. V was clipped by 4 bases and J by 4 bases; unmatched bases: 6. The CDR3 nucleotides read TGTGCCAGCAGCTTTAGCGGGAGGGCTGTAGAGACCCAGTACTTC. This encodes CASSFSGRAVETQYF.

The chain carries TRBV28 and TRBJ1-1; possible D gene TRBD1, 6 bases. V was cut by 3 bases and J by 4 bases, with 15 bases left in between. Germline-derived CDR1 and CDR2 are MDHEN and SYDVKM. The CDR3 has 15 amino acids. CDR3 in DNA: TGTGCCAGCAGTTTCGAAAAGGGGGGAATCACTGAAGCTTTCTTT. It codes for CASSFEKGGITEAFF.

This chain joins TRBV9 and TRBJ1-2; no definite D call. The CDR3 has 15 residues. Trimming left V 0 bases short and J 0 bases short, with 9 bases between. Per the germline V gene, CDR1 is SGDLS and CDR2 is YYNGEE. As DNA, the CDR3 is TGTGCCAGCAGCGTAGACGGCGTCCCTAACTATGGCTACACCTTC. This sequence encodes CASSVDGVPNYGYTF.

The rearrangement joins TRBV19 to TRBJ2-4; 10 nucleotides align to TRBD1. Germline CDR1 reads LNHDA; CDR2 reads SQIVND (reference sequence). This CDR3 has 14 amino acids. The trim removed 5 bases at V and 15 bases at J, leaving 13 bases unmatched. CDR3 DNA sequence: TGTGCCAGTAGTGCCAGGGACAGGGGTCTTAAGTTGTACTTC. Its translation: CASSARDRGLKLYF. Based on the CDR3 plus reference TRBV19 and TRBJ2-4, the full variable domain is DGGITQSPKYLFRKEGQNVTLSCEQNLNHDAMYWYRQDPGQGLRLIYYSQIVNDFQKGDIAEGYSVSREKKESFPLTVTSAQKNPTAFYLCASSARDRGLKLYFGAGTRLSVL.

V and J are TRBV27 and TRBJ2-1; 9 bases align to TRBD1. Germline assignment: CDR1 MNHEY and CDR2 SMNVEV (reference sequence). The CDR3 covers 17 residues. V trimming: 0 bases; J trimming: 8 bases; junction bases outside the gene matches: 11. The CDR3 DNA follows: TGTGCCAGCAGTTTATCGGGATGGGACAGGGCCTTAGATGAGCAGTTCTTC. This codes for CASSLSGWDRALDEQFF.

A remark on this clone: Other DNA sequences from this sample encode an identical CDR3 as well. The chain joins TRBV27 to TRBJ2-1; D is uncertain. This CDR3 spans 13 amino acids. V lost 2 bases and J 3 bases, leaving 5 bases between the germline ends. Germline loops: CDR1 MNHEY, CDR2 SMNVEV (reference sequence). CDR3: CASSLGSYNEQFF. Here the CDR3 DNA reads TGTGCCAGCAGTTTAGGCAGCTACAATGAGCAGTTCTTC.

The chain employs TRBV7-3 and TRBJ2-2, with TRBD1 matching 8 bases. Germline CDR1 and CDR2: SGHTA and FQGTGA. The CDR3 extends over 16 amino acids. J lost 4 bases, V lost 5 bases, and 9 bases had no gene match. The CDR3 DNA reads TGTGCCAGCAGCGAGCTCGGGACAGGTCGCACCGGGGAGCTGTTTTTT. Its protein product is CASSELGTGRTGELFF.

This chain uses TRBV11-2 with TRBJ1-5; tentative D call: TRBD1 (5 bases). V lost 1 base and J lost 7, with 8 bases in between. This CDR3 is 13 amino acids long. Per the germline V gene, CDR1 is SGHAT and CDR2 is FQNNGV. The CDR3 DNA reads TGTGCCAGCAGCTTAGGGGGGGGGCAGCCCCAGCATTTT. Translating it yields CASSLGGGQPQHF.

J is TRBJ2-2 and V is TRBV30; D remains ambiguous. Germline V gives CDR1 GTSNPN, CDR2 SVGIG (reference sequence). This CDR3 comprises 10 residues. V lost 5 bases to trimming and J lost 4 bases, with 2 bases between them. The CDR3 spells CAWSTGELFF. The CDR3 region has the DNA TGTGCCTGGTCCACCGGGGAGCTGTTTTTT.

The CDR3 DNA is TGTGCCAGCAGCCTCAACGGGCCCGGGAACTACGAGCAGTACTTC. Translated: CASSLNGPGNYEQYF. V and J are TRBV4-2 and TRBJ2-7; a weak D match, TRBD2 (5 bases). This CDR3 has 15 amino acids. Germline CDR1 and CDR2: LGHNA and YNFKEQ. With 4 bases removed from V and 3 bases from J, the gap between germline ends came to 16 bases.

This chain joins TRBV27 and TRBJ2-7, with D perhaps matching TRBD2 (5 bases). The CDR3 covers 13 residues. Trimming left V 5 bases short and J 2 bases short, with 10 bases between. Germline V gene lookup returns CDR1 MNHEY and CDR2 SMNVEV (reference sequence). Here the CDR3 reads CASSQSGTYEQYF. The CDR3 coding sequence is TGTGCCAGCAGTCAATCCGGGACCTACGAGCAGTACTTC.

V is TRBV19 and J is TRBJ2-1; the D gene could be TRBD1 or TRBD2 (5 bases each). Germline V gene data show CDR1 as LNHDA and CDR2 as SQIVND (reference sequence). The CDR3 has 13 residues. With 7 bases removed from V and 7 bases from J, the gap between germline ends came to 14 bases. Here the CDR3 reads CASMVRGINEQFF. In nucleotides, the CDR3 is TGTGCCAGTATGGTTCGGGGCATTAATGAGCAGTTCTTC.

This chain joins TRBV18 and TRBJ1-2; D may be TRBD1 (5 bases). This CDR3 region has 16 residues. CDR1 is KGHSH and CDR2 is LQKENI in the germline V gene. V was trimmed by 6 bases and J by 8 bases, leaving 25 bases between them. CDR3 nucleotide sequence: TGTGCCAGCTCCCCGAAATCGGGACCCCATCCTCACGGCTACACCTTC. Translation gives CASSPKSGPHPHGYTF.

The gene calls are TRBV9 and TRBJ2-1; weak D call: TRBD2 (5 bases). Trimming removed 5 bases at V and 4 bases at J, with 10 bases between. The length of the CDR3 is 13 residues. Germline V gene data show CDR1 as SGDLS and CDR2 as YYNGEE. CDR3 sequence reads: CASSTSAYNEQFF. CDR3 nucleotides: TGTGCCAGCAGTACTAGTGCATACAATGAGCAGTTCTTC.

The rearrangement links TRBV6-4 to TRBJ2-3, with TRBD2 matching 10 bases. This CDR3 contains 16 residues. Trimming removed 6 bases from V and 0 bases from J; junction bases left unmatched: 6. The germline gives CDR1 MRHNA, CDR2 SNTAGT. CDR3 in amino acids: CASSPGLADSTDTQYF. CDR3 nucleotide sequence: TGTGCCAGCAGCCCTGGACTAGCGGATAGCACAGATACGCAGTATTTT.